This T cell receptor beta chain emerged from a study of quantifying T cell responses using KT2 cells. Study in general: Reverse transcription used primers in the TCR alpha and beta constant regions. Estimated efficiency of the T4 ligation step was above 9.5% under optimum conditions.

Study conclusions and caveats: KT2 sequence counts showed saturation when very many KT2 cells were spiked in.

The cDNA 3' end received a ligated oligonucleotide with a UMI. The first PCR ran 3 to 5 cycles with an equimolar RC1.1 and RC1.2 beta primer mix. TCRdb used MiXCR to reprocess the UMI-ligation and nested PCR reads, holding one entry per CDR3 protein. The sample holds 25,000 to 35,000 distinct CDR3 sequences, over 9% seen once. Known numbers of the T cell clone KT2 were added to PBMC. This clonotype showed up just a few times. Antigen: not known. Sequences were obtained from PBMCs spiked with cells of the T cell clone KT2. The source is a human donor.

CDR3 sequence reads: CSARVPRLGTDTQYF. In DNA form, the CDR3 reads TGCAGTGCTAGAGTCCCCAGATTAGGAACAGATACGCAGTATTTT. The chain links TRBV20-1 to TRBJ2-3; D is ambiguous. V was trimmed by 1 base and J by 3 bases, leaving 14 bases between them. The CDR3 length is 15 residues. Germline CDR1 reads DFQATT; CDR2 reads SNEGSKA (reference sequence).